This T cell receptor (beta chain) is drawn from a study of T cell clones after liver transplantation. The data were produced by immunoSEQ multiplex PCR, yet TCRdb's version contains in-frame clones alone and is incomplete. This table holds under 90,000 clones, around 80% found once. CDR3 length: 18 residues. V was cut by 3 bases and J by 1 base, with 19 bases left in between. The germline CDR1 and CDR2 sequences are SGDLS and YYNGEE. The clonotype was recovered from a human donor who received a liver transplant. The material sequenced was CD4+ T cells from blood, taken before liver transplant. The V call is TRBV9, the J call TRBJ2-2, with D possibly matching TRBD2 (5 bases). CDR3 protein: CASSADPLRRKNTGELFF. The CDR3 DNA is TGTGCCAGCAGCGCAGACCCCTTACGGAGGAAGAACACCGGGGAGCTGTTTTTT.